This T cell receptor (beta chain) was captured in a study of blood T cell repertoires in COVID-19. Overall study: In each case, the material was cDNA or gDNA derived from T cells, B-cell-depleted T cells, or PBMCs.

Study processing details: From reference gene primer amplification, estimates of nucleated cell counts were derived. Repertoires were generated with immunoSEQ multiplex PCR, while TCRdb's copy carries only in-frame clones and drops some. The V and J calls and clone size come from that table; D and trimming were worked out from the DNA. The data contain 200,000 to 250,000 clones, about 90% of them singletons. Participant age was roughly 18 to 90 years, and participants resided in approximately 25 US areas. Assignments of participants to cohorts depended upon their own reported clinical history. Looked up from germline, CDR1 is MNHEY and CDR2 is SMNVEV (reference sequence). The length of the CDR3 is 13 residues. With 3 bases removed from V and 0 bases from J, the gap between germline ends came to 3 bases.

This TCR was sampled from a woman younger than 35 who had recovered from COVID-19. J is TRBJ1-3 and V is TRBV27, with unresolved D. The sequenced sample consisted of PBMCs or T cells enriched from blood (not recorded which). The CDR3, as DNA: TGTGCCAGCAGTTTCAACTCTGGAAACACCATATATTTT. Translated, it gives CASSFNSGNTIYF.